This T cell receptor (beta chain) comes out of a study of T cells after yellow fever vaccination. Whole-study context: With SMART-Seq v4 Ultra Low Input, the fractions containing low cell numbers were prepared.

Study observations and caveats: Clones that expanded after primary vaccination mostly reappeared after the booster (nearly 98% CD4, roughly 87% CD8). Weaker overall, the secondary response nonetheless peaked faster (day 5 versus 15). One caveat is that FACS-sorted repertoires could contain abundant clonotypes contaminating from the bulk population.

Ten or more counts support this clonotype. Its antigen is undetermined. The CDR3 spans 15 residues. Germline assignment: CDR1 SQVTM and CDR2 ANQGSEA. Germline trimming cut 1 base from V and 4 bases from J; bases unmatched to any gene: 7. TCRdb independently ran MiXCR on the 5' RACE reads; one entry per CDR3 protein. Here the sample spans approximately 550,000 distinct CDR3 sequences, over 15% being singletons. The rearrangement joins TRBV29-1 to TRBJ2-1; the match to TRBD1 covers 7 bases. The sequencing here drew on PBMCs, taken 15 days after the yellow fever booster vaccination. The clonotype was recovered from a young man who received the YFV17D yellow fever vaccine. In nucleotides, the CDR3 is TGCAGCGTTGAAGGGACAGGCGTAATTTACAATGAGCAGTTCTTC. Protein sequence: CSVEGTGVIYNEQFF.